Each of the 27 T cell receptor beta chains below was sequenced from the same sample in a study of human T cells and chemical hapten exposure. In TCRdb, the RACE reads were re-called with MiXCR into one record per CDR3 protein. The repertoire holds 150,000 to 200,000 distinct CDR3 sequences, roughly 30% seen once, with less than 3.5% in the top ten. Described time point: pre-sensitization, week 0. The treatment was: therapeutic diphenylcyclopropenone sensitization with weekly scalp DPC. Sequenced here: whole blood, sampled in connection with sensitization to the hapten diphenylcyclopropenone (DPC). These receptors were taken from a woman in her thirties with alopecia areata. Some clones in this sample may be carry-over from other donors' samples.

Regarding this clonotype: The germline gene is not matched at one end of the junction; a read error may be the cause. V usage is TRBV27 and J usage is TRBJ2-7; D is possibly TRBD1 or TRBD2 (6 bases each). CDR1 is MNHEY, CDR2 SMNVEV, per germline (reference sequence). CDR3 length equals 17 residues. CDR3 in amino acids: CVSSYGGPGGRDYEQYF. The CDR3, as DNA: TGTGTCAGCAGTTATGGGGGCCCTGGCGGGCGGGACTACGAGCAGTACTTC.

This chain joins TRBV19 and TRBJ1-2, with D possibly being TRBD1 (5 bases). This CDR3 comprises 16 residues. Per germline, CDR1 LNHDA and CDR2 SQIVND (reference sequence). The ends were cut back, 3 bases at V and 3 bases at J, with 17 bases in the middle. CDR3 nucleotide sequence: TGTGCCAGTAGTATCGTGGCACCTCGAGGGGACTATGGCTACACCTTC. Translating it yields CASSIVAPRGDYGYTF.

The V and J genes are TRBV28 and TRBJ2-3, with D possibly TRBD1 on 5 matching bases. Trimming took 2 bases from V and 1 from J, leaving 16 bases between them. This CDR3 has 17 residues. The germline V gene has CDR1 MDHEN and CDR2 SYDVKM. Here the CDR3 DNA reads TGTGCCAGCAGTTTAGGTGGCTGGGGCCGGGGCACAGATACGCAGTATTTT. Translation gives CASSLGGWGRGTDTQYF.

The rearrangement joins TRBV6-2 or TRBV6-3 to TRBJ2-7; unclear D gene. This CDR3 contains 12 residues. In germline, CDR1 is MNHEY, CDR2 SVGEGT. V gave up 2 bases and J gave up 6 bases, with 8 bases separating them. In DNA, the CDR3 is TGTGCCAGCAGTTACGCCACCTTCGAGCAGTACTTC. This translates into CASSYATFEQYF.

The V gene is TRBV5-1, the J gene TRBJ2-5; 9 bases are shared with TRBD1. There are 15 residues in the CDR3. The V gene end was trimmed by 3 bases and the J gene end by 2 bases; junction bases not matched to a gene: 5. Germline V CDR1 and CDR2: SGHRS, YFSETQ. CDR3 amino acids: CASSWGQGGQETQYF. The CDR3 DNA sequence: TGCGCCAGCAGCTGGGGACAGGGCGGGCAAGAGACCCAGTACTTC.

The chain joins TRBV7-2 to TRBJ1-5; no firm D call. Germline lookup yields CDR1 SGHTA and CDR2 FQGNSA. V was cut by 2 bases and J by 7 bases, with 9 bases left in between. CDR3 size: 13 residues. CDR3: CASSLRGNQPQHF. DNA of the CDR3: TGTGCCAGCAGCTTACGGGGAAACCAGCCCCAGCATTTT. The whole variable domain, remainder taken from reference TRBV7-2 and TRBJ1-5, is GAGVSQSPSNKVTEKGKDVELRCDPISGHTALYWYRQSLGQGLEFLIYFQGNSAPDKSGLPSDRFSAERTGGSVSTLTIQRTQQEDSAVYLCASSLRGNQPQHFGDGTRLSIL.

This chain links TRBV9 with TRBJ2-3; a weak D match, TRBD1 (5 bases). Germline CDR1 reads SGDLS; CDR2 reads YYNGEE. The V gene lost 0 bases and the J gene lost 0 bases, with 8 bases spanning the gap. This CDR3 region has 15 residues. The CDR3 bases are TGTGCCAGCAGCGTAGCAGGGCAGAGCACAGATACGCAGTATTTT. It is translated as CASSVAGQSTDTQYF.

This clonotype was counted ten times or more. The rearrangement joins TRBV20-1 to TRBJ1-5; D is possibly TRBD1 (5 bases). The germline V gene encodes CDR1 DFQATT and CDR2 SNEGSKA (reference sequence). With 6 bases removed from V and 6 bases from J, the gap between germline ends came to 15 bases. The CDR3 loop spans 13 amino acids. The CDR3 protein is CSATRGEVQPQHF. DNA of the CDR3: TGCAGTGCCACTAGAGGGGAGGTTCAGCCCCAGCATTTT.

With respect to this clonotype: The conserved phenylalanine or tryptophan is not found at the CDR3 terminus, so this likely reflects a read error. The CDR3 here is CASSQDKSSYEQYY. In DNA, the CDR3 is TGTGCCAGCAGCCAGGACAAGAGCTCCTACGAGCAGTACTAC. This chain uses TRBV4-2 with TRBJ2-7, with D possibly matching TRBD1 (5 bases). The CDR3 has 14 residues. V lost 3 bases, J lost 0 bases, and 9 bases lay in between. CDR1 and CDR2 from the germline V gene are LGHNA and YNFKEQ.

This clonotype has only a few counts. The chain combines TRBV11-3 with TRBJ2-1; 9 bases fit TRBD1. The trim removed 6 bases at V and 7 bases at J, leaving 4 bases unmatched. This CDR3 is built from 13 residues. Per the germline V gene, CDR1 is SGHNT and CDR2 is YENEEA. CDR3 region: CASSTGGGNEQFF. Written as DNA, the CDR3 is TGTGCCAGCAGTACAGGGGGCGGGAATGAGCAGTTCTTC. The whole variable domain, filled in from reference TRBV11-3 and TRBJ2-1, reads EAGVVQSPRYKIIEKKQPVAFWCNPISGHNTLYWYLQNLGQGPELLIRYENEEAVDDSQLPKDRFSAERLKGVDSTLKIQPAELGDSAVYLCASSTGGGNEQFFGPGTRLTVL.

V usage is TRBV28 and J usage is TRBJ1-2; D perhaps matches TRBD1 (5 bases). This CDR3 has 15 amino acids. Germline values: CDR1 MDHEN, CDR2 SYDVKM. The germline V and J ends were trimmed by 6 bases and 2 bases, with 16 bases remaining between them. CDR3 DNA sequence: TGTGCCAGCAGCCCTGTGGGGGAAGGAAACTATGGCTACACCTTC. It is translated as CASSPVGEGNYGYTF.

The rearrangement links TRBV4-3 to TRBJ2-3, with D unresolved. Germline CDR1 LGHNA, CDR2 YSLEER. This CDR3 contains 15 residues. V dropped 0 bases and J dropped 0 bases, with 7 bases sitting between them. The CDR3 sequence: CASSQEGTSTDTQYF. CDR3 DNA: TGCGCCAGCAGCCAAGAGGGCACGAGCACAGATACGCAGTATTTT.

The CDR3 nucleotides are TGTGCCAGCACAGAATCCCGACACGCGACCCAGTACTTC. Protein sequence: CASTESRHATQYF. This chain links TRBV12-3 or TRBV12-4 with TRBJ2-5; D not resolved. CDR3 size: 13 residues. V lost 7 bases to trimming and J lost 7 bases, with 16 bases between them.

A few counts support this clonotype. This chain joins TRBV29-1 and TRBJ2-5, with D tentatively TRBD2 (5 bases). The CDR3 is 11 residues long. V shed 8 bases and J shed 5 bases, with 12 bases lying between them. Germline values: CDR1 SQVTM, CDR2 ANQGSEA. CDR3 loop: CSSAGEETQYF. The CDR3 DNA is TGCAGCTCGGCGGGTGAGGAGACCCAGTACTTC.

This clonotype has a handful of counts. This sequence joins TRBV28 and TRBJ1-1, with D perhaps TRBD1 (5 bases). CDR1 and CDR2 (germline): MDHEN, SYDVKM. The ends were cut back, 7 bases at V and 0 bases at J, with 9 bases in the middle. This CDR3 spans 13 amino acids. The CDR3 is CASMDTLNTEAFF. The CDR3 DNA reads TGTGCCAGCATGGACACTTTGAACACTGAAGCTTTCTTT.

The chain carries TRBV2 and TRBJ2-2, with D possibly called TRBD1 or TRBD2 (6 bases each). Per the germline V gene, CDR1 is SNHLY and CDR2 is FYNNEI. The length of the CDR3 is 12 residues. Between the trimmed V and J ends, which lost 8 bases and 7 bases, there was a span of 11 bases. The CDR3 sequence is CASGGPVGELFF. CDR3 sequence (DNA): TGTGCCAGCGGGGGGCCGGTCGGGGAGCTGTTTTTT.

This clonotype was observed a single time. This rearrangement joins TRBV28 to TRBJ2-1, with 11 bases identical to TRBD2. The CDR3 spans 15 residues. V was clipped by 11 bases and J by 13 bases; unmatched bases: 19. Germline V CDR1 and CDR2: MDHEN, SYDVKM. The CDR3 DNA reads TGTGCCTCCATGTTGGGGGCTAGCGGGGGGAGGTTCCAGTTCTTC. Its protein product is CASMLGASGGRFQFF.

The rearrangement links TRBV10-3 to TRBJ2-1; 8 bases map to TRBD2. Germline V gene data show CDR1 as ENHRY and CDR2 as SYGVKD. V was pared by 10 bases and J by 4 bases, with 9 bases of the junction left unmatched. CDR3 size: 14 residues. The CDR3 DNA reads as TGTGCCACCAAGCGGGAGAGGCTTTACAATGAGCAGTTCTTC. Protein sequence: CATKRERLYNEQFF.

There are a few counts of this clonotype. The CDR3, as DNA: TGTGCCAGCAGCCCTGGACGGGGACTAGCGGGGGCACCCTACAATGAGCAGTTCTTC. As protein: CASSPGRGLAGAPYNEQFF. V is TRBV7-9 and J is TRBJ2-1, with 14 bases that match TRBD2. Germline V lookup: CDR1 SEHNR, CDR2 FQNEAQ (reference sequence). This CDR3 comprises 19 residues. The V and J ends lost 5 bases and 2 bases, in that order; junction bases with no gene match: 11.

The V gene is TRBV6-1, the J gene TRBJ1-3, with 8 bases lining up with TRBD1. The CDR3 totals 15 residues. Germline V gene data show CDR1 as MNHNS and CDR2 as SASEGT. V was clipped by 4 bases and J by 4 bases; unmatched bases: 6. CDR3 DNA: TGTGCCAGCAGTGGTACAGGGGGAGGAGGAAACACCATATATTTT. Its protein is CASSGTGGGGNTIYF.

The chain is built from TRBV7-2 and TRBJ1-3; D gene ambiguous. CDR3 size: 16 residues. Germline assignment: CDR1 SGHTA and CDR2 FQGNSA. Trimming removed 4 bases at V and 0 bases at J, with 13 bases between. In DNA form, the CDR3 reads TGTGCCAGCAGCTCCGGCGCCACTATCTCTGGAAACACCATATATTTT. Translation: CASSSGATISGNTIYF.

The CDR3 is CASSQDPRGLIYGYTF. The CDR3, as DNA: TGCGCCAGCAGCCAAGACCCCAGGGGGCTGATCTATGGCTACACCTTC. The V and J genes are TRBV4-3 and TRBJ1-2, with TRBD1 matching over 8 bases. J gave up 4 bases and V 0 bases, and 7 bases lay outside the gene matches. The CDR3 contains 16 residues. The V gene's germline CDR1 is LGHNA and CDR2 YSLEER.

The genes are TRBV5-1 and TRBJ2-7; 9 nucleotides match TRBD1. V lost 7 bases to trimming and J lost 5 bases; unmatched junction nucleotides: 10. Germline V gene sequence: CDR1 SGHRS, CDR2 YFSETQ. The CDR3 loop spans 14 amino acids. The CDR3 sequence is CASGRTGVSHEQYF. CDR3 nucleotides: TGCGCCAGCGGCCGGACAGGGGTTTCCCACGAGCAGTACTTC. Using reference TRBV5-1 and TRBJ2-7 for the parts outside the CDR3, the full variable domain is KAGVTQTPRYLIKTRGQQVTLSCSPISGHRSVSWYQQTPGQGLQFLFEYFSETQRNKGNFPGRFSGRQFSNSRSEMNVSTLELGDSALYLCASGRTGVSHEQYFGPGTRLTVT.

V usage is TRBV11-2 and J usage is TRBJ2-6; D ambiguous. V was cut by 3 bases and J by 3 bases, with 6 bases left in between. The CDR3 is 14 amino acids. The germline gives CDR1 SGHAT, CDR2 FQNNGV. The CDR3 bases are TGTGCCAGCAGCTTGATGCATGGGGCCAACGTCCTGACTTTC. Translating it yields CASSLMHGANVLTF.

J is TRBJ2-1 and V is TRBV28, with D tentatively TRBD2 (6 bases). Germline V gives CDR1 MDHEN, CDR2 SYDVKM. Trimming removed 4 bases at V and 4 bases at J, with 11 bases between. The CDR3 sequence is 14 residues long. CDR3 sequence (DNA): TGTGCCAGCAGTTCCTTGAGCGGGTACAATGAGCAGTTCTTC. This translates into CASSSLSGYNEQFF.

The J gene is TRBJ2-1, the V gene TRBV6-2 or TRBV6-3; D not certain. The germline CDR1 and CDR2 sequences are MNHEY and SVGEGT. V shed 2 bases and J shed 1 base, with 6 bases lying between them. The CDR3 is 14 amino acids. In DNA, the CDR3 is TGTGCCAGCAGTTACGGGCCATCCTACAATGAGCAGTTCTTC. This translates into CASSYGPSYNEQFF.

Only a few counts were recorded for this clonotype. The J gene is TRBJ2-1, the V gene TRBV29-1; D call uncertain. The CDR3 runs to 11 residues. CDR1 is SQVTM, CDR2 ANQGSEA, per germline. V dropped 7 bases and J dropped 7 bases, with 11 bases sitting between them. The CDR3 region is CSGYSRNEQFF. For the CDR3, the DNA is TGCAGCGGATACTCGAGGAATGAGCAGTTCTTC.